This T cell receptor (beta chain) originates from a study of regulatory T cells in long-lasting Graves disease. Turning to the study itself: Patients met the persistent Graves' disease definition after over 5 years of antithyroid drugs with positive TSH receptor antibodies.

This clonotype was detected only a few times. Germline CDR1 reads MNHNS; CDR2 reads SASEGT. The ends lost 5 bases at V and 0 bases at J; junction bases unmatched: 9. The CDR3 contains 17 residues. This sample's time point: persistent/refractory GD, antithyroid drugs over 5 years with positive TRAb. The TCR library was made from RNA that had been extracted from PBMCs in TRIzol. Arm-PCR of CDR3 regions and iRepertoire HTBI primers were used to build TCR beta libraries. TCRdb used MiXCR to reprocess the multiplex PCR reads, holding one entry per CDR3 protein. The data contain 250,000 to 300,000 distinct CDR3 sequences, 20% to 25% of them seen just once; the ten biggest clones take up more than 50%.

The chain links TRBV6-1 to TRBJ1-5, with TRBD1 matching over 8 bases. This clonotype was sampled from a female donor with Graves disease. The sample consisted of peripheral blood mononuclear cells (PBMCs), taken when the disease was refractory, from a patient treated with antithyroid drugs. CDR3 DNA: TGTGCCAGCAGTACCCTGGACAGGGTGCATAGCAATCAGCCCCAGCATTTT. Translated, it gives CASSTLDRVHSNQPQHF.